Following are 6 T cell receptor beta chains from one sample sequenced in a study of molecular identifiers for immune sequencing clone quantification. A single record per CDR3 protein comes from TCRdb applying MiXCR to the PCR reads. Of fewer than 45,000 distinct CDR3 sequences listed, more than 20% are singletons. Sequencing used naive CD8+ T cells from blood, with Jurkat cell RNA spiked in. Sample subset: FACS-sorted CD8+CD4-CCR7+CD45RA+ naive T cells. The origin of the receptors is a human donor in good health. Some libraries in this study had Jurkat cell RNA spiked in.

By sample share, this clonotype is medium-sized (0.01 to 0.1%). As DNA, the CDR3 is TGTGCCAGCAGCCAGGGACAGGGGATGAGGGAGACCCAGTACTTC. As protein: CASSQGQGMRETQYF. This sequence joins TRBV13 and TRBJ2-5; 10 positions match TRBD1. The CDR3 runs 15 residues. Germline V gene lookup returns CDR1 PRHDT and CDR2 FYEKMQ (reference sequence). V lost 5 bases to trimming and J lost 5 bases; unmatched junction nucleotides: 8.

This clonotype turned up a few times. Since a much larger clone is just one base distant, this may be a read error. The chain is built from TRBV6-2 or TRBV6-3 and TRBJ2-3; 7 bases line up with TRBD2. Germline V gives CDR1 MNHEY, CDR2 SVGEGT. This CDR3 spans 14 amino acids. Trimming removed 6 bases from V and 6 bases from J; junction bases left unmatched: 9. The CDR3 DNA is TGTGCCAGCAGGCGAGGACTAGGGGCCGATACGCAGTATTTT. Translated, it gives CASRRGLGADTQYF.

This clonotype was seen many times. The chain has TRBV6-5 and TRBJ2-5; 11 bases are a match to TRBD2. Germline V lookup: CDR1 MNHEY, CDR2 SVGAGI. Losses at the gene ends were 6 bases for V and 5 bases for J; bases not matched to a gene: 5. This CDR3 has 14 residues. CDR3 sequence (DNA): TGTGCCAGCAGCACAACTAGCGGGAGTGAGACCCAGTACTTC. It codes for CASSTTSGSETQYF.

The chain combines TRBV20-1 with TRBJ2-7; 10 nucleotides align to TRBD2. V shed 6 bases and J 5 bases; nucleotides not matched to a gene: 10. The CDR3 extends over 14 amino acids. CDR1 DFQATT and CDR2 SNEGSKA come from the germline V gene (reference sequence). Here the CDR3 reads CSASTSGKGHEQYF. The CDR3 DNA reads TGCAGTGCCTCCACTAGCGGGAAGGGGCACGAGCAGTACTTC.

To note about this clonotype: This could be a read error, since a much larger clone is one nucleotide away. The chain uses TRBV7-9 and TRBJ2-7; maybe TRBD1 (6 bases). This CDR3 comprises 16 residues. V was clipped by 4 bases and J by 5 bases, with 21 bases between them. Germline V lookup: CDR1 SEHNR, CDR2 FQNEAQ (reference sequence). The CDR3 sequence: CASSSLDHQGHNEQYF. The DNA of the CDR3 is TGTGCCAGCAGCTCTCTGGACCATCAGGGGCACAACGAGCAGTACTTC.

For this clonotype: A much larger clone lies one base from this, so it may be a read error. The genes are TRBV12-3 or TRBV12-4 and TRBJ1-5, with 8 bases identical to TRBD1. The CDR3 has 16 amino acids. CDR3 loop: CASNLLRGHSNQPQRF. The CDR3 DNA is TGTGCCAGCAACCTACTCAGGGGGCATAGCAATCAGCCCCAGCGTTTT.